The next 20 T cell receptor beta chains were all read from a single sample in a study of blood T cell repertoires in COVID-19 (dated by TCRdb to the early 2020s). The method behind the library was the immunoSEQ multiplex PCR assay. TCRdb provides this immuneACCESS table in a form limited to in-frame rearrangements. Some clones are lacking; in checked studies, under half of them reflect an unresolved V gene, and why the rest are absent is not known. The sample data list about 270,000 clones, and roughly 89% of these were observed just once. Together, the top ten hold 2% to 2.5% of the sample. Input material: peripheral blood. These receptors came from a middle-aged man with acute or convalescent COVID-19.

The V call is TRBV4-1, the J call TRBJ1-1; TRBD1 matches 8 bases. The germline CDR1 and CDR2 sequences are MGHRA and YSYEKL. The CDR3 totals 15 residues. V shed 4 bases and J 5 bases; nucleotides not matched to a gene: 9. CDR3 sequence: CASSRGAGGFTEAFF. The CDR3 DNA is TGCGCCAGCAGCCGCGGGGCAGGGGGCTTTACTGAAGCTTTCTTT.

The CDR3 loop is CSASLEVSNQPQHF. The DNA for the CDR3 is TGCAGTGCTAGTTTGGAGGTCAGCAATCAGCCCCAGCATTTT. V gene TRBV20-1 combines with J gene TRBJ1-5; D not certain. V lost 3 bases and J 1 base, leaving 10 bases between the germline ends. From germline, CDR1 is DFQATT and CDR2 SNEGSKA (reference sequence). This CDR3 is 14 amino acids long.

The J gene is TRBJ2-1, the V gene TRBV6-5, with 8 bases identical to TRBD1. The CDR3 is 15 residues long. V shed 6 bases, J shed 4 bases, and the junction held 8 bases outside the gene matches. Per germline, CDR1 MNHEY and CDR2 SVGAGI. CDR3 in amino acids: CASSSGQGTYNEQFF. As DNA, the CDR3 is TGTGCCAGCAGCTCTGGACAGGGTACTTACAATGAGCAGTTCTTC.

The rearrangement uses TRBV29-1 and TRBJ1-1; D is ambiguous. Germline-derived CDR1 and CDR2 are SQVTM and ANQGSEA. V was pared by 7 bases and J by 3 bases, with 9 bases between. The CDR3 is 11 residues long. The CDR3 reads CSAGWDTEAFF. CDR3 nucleotide sequence: TGCAGCGCCGGGTGGGACACTGAAGCTTTCTTT.

The V and J genes are TRBV6-5 and TRBJ1-5; D possibly corresponds to TRBD1 (6 bases). The V gene lost 4 bases and the J gene lost 4 bases, with 14 bases spanning the gap. The germline V gene has CDR1 MNHEY and CDR2 SVGAGI. This CDR3 contains 15 residues. CDR3 in amino acids: CASSSSGTRNQPQHF. The CDR3 DNA reads TGTGCCAGCAGTTCGTCCGGGACAAGAAATCAGCCCCAGCATTTT.

DNA for the CDR3: TGTGCCAGCAGCTTGACGACAGGGTACGAGCAGTACTTC. Its translation: CASSLTTGYEQYF. This sequence joins TRBV7-8 and TRBJ2-7; 7 bases are a match to TRBD1. Trimming removed 3 bases from V and 4 bases from J; junction bases left unmatched: 3. Germline V gene data show CDR1 as SGHVS and CDR2 as FQNEAQ. CDR3 length equals 13 residues.

This chain uses TRBV4-2 with TRBJ1-2, with 7 bases identical to TRBD1. In germline, CDR1 is LGHNA, CDR2 YNFKEQ. Trimming removed 3 bases from V and 6 bases from J; junction bases left unmatched: 13. This CDR3 region has 16 residues. This CDR3 reads CASSQGTYRGRDGYTF. DNA for the CDR3: TGTGCCAGCAGCCAGGGGACTTACAGGGGACGGGATGGCTACACCTTC.

CDR3 in DNA: TGTGCCAGCGGAGGAGGGGAGACCCAGTACTTC. Its translation is CASGGGETQYF. The chain employs TRBV6-6 and TRBJ2-5, with D possibly TRBD2 on 6 matching bases. This CDR3 is built from 11 residues. V shed 8 bases and J shed 5 bases, with 9 bases lying between them. The germline CDR1 and CDR2 sequences are MNHNY and SVGAGI (reference sequence).

The chain recombines TRBV9 with TRBJ2-1, with 7 bases matching TRBD1. The CDR3 has 15 amino acids. Germline lookup yields CDR1 SGDLS and CDR2 YYNGEE. The V gene end was trimmed by 3 bases and the J gene end by 5 bases; junction bases not matched to a gene: 8. In DNA form, the CDR3 reads TGTGCCAGCAGCGCCGTGGGACAGAGGGACAATGAGCAGTTCTTC. The encoded protein is CASSAVGQRDNEQFF.

This clone was found once. This chain joins TRBV30 and TRBJ2-7; TRBD1 matches 7 bases. With V trimmed by 4 bases and J by 4 bases, 4 bases remained unmatched. The CDR3 sequence is 12 residues long. CDR1 is GTSNPN, CDR2 SVGIG, per germline (reference sequence). CDR3 sequence: CAWTGGIYEQYF. CDR3 coding DNA: TGTGCCTGGACAGGGGGTATTTACGAGCAGTACTTC.

The J gene is TRBJ2-1, the V gene TRBV5-1; 8 positions match TRBD1. CDR1 SGHRS and CDR2 YFSETQ come from the germline V gene. There are 14 residues in the CDR3. The J segment lost 2 bases and the V segment lost 3 bases, leaving 1 base of the junction unmatched. CDR3 coding DNA: TGCGCCAGCAGCTCACAGGGGGCCTACAATGAGCAGTTCTTC. Translating it yields CASSSQGAYNEQFF.

The chain is built from TRBV18 and TRBJ1-5; D is possibly TRBD1 (6 bases). Trimming removed 8 bases from V and 6 bases from J, with 23 bases in between. Germline V lookup: CDR1 KGHSH, CDR2 LQKENI. The CDR3 is 16 residues long. Here the CDR3 DNA reads TGTGCCAGCCGGGGGGAAACTACAGGGTTGGCTCAGCCCCAGCATTTT. Translated, it gives CASRGETTGLAQPQHF. The variable domain in full, with the rest retrieved from reference TRBV18 and TRBJ1-5, is NAGVMQNPRHLVRRRGQEARLRCSPMKGHSHVYWYRQLPEEGLKFMVYLQKENIIDESGMPKERFSAEFPKEGPSILRIQQVVRGDSAAYFCASRGETTGLAQPQHFGDGTRLSIL.

This clone was detected once. Compared with germline, one end of the junction differs, possibly owing to a read error. The chain combines TRBV9 with TRBJ1-3; D unresolved. The germline gives CDR1 SGDLS, CDR2 YYNGEE. This CDR3 contains 16 residues. CDR3 coding DNA: TGTGCCAGCAGCCCCGGGGTGGGCACCTCTGGAGACACCATATATTTT. It codes for CASSPGVGTSGDTIYF.

The chain links TRBV9 to TRBJ1-2; perhaps TRBD1 as D (6 bases). Germline V gene sequence: CDR1 SGDLS, CDR2 YYNGEE. This CDR3 contains 15 residues. V lost 4 bases to trimming and J lost 4 bases, with 17 bases between them. The CDR3 coding sequence is TGTGCCAGCAGCCCCCGTATTGGGGGCAGCTATGGCTACACCTTC. It specifies CASSPRIGGSYGYTF.

This clone has a count of ten or more. The gene calls are TRBV5-4 and TRBJ1-1; D ambiguous. Trimming took off 1 base at V and 8 bases at J, with 12 bases between the two ends. CDR3 length equals 13 residues. Germline lookup yields CDR1 SGHNT and CDR2 YYREEE (reference sequence). The CDR3 DNA reads as TGTGCCAGCAGCTTGACCCCGCCAGGCGAAGCTTTCTTT. It is translated as CASSLTPPGEAFF. Variable domain in full (rest from reference TRBV5-4 and TRBJ1-1): ETGVTQSPTHLIKTRGQQVTLRCSSQSGHNTVSWYQQALGQGPQFIFQYYREEENGRGNFPPRFSGLQFPNYSSELNVNALELDDSALYLCASSLTPPGEAFFGQGTRLTVV.

V usage is TRBV9 and J usage is TRBJ1-1; 8 nucleotides match TRBD1. CDR1 and CDR2 (germline): SGDLS, YYNGEE. The CDR3 contains 16 residues. V trimming: 3 bases; J trimming: 2 bases; junction bases outside the gene matches: 9. The CDR3 region is CASSDRGSTVNTEAFF. The CDR3 DNA reads as TGTGCCAGCAGCGACAGGGGGTCGACGGTAAACACTGAAGCTTTCTTT.

This clone came up a few times. The genes are TRBV15 and TRBJ1-1; 11 nucleotides line up with TRBD1. This CDR3 spans 19 amino acids. The J segment lost 0 bases and the V segment lost 1 base, leaving 10 bases of the junction unmatched. The germline V gene encodes CDR1 LNHNV and CDR2 YYDKDF (reference sequence). The CDR3 DNA reads as TGTGCCACCAGCAGAGGCGTTGGACAGGGGGCATCGATGAACACTGAAGCTTTCTTT. Amino acids: CATSRGVGQGASMNTEAFF.

V and J are TRBV29-1 and TRBJ1-2; no clear D gene. Trimming cost V 7 bases and J 5 bases, with 11 bases left between them. The germline CDR1 and CDR2 sequences are SQVTM and ANQGSEA. The CDR3 length is 11 residues. As DNA, the CDR3 is TGCAGCGCCTTGGCAAGTTATGGCTACACCTTC. Translation: CSALASYGYTF. Full variable domain (rest looked up from reference TRBV29-1 and TRBJ1-2): SAVISQKPSRDICQRGTSLTIQCQVDSQVTMMFWYRQQPGQSLTLIATANQGSEATYESGFVIDKFPISRPNLTFSTLTVSNMSPEDSSIYLCSALASYGYTFGSGTRLTVV.

The J gene is TRBJ2-7, the V gene TRBV2, with 7 bases fitting TRBD1. Germline V gene lookup returns CDR1 SNHLY and CDR2 FYNNEI. The CDR3 covers 15 residues. Unmatched junction bases numbered 8, after V lost 0 bases and J lost 6 bases. The CDR3 loop is CASSEAATGLGEQYF. CDR3 coding DNA: TGTGCCAGCAGTGAAGCGGCGACAGGGCTTGGCGAGCAGTACTTC.

This clone showed up just once. J is TRBJ2-2 and V is TRBV5-1, with D tentatively TRBD2 (7 bases). V was shortened by 2 bases and J by 3 bases, with 14 bases between the two germline ends. CDR3 length: 16 residues. Germline CDR1 SGHRS, CDR2 YFSETQ. This chain's CDR3 is CASSLLAGAYTGELFF. The CDR3 DNA follows: TGCGCCAGCAGCTTATTGGCGGGGGCCTACACCGGGGAGCTGTTTTTT.